This record looks at one T cell receptor (beta chain) sequence and its context. This clone was picked up a small number of times. Its target antigen remains unknown. The record has no base qualities; no much larger clone is one base away. This sample stems from a study of cytotoxic CD8 clonotypes in ibrutinib-treated CLL listed by TCRdb under 2021. Broadly, across the study: The cohort included more than 14 treatment-naive and about a dozen relapsed/refractory patients; 17 were IGHV unmutated. Partial responses were observed in approximately 24 patients and complete responses in 2; after a median follow-up of 68 months, remission was maintained in around 14 patients and progression was observed in some twelve. Samples at response were collected after a median of about 13 months of treatment, with a range of about 6 to 40 months. On average, each sample had roughly 250,000 productive templates and 94,082 productive rearrangements. Of the 90 or so participants in the trial, roughly 26 had longitudinal samples available. Cryopreserved peripheral blood mononuclear cells were obtained before treatment, at response, and at either sustained remission or disease progression. Patients were still on ibrutinib when every remission and progressive disease sample was collected. The full study reports these points: Sampling times were not matched between sustained-remission and progressing patients, and lymph node repertoires were not studied. Public clonotypes were rare and either shrank or stayed stable during treatment, and the rise in clonality at ibrutinib response reflected expansion of private clonotypes. Clonality increased at ibrutinib response, stayed stable in sustained remission, and fell back toward baseline at progression. Baseline clonality exceeded that of age-matched healthy donors and correlated strongly with circulating CD8+ T-cell counts.

The germline V gene yields SGHTA for CDR1 and FQGNSA for CDR2. The CDR3, cysteine through phenylalanine, is 15 amino acids long. Just the 45-base CDR3 DNA is kept, in frame starting at base 1. V and J are truncated by 0 bases and 4 bases respectively, leaving an intervening sequence of 12 bases. Taken with the paper, the label for time point translates to: 12 months on ibrutinib. For TCR beta library preparation, 2 to 2.5 micrograms of genomic DNA were isolated from cryopreserved PBMCs. Longitudinal blood samples from CLL patients on ibrutinib monotherapy were analyzed using high-throughput TCR beta sequencing. The patients took part in an open-label, single-center phase 2 trial of ibrutinib monotherapy. The goal of deep resolution MiSeq sequencing was a depth between 1 in 1 million and 1 in 200,000 T cells, and coverage averaged 10x per clonotype. TCR beta libraries were generated with the immunoSEQ hsTCRB Kit. Per the original workflow: Data were analyzed with ImmunoSEQ Data Assistant and ImmunoSEQ Analyzer, with V, D and J genes assigned per IMGT definitions. Clonality was computed as one minus normalized Shannon entropy of productive rearrangement frequencies, ranging from 0 to 1. Public clonotype analysis was restricted to overrepresented clonotypes comprising at least 0.05% of each patient's repertoire. Some twelve repertoires from age-matched healthy donors, obtained from immuneACCESS, served as clonality controls. This is the immuneACCESS table as TCRdb keeps it, with only in-frame sequences that have V and J called. A part of the clones is gone; compared with another copy, unresolved V genes explain less than half, and the rest is unexplained. Clone size and V and J calls were adopted from that table, with D and trimming inferred from the DNA. The sample table shows about 85,000 clones, and roughly 83% are seen once. The leading ten clones occupy about 4.4% of the sample.

The clonotype comes from a human donor with chronic lymphocytic leukemia. This receptor chain uses TRBV7-2 and TRBJ1-2; the D gene is perhaps TRBD1, from 5 matching bases. The sequencing here drew on PBMCs, taken after 12 months of ibrutinib treatment. The DNA sequence is as follows: TGTGCCAGCAGCTTAGCGACGCAGGGCGGCTATGGCTACACCTTC. Its protein reads: CASSLATQGGYGYTF.